What follows are 21 T cell receptor beta chains derived from one specimen sequenced in a study of regulatory T cells in long-lasting Graves disease. Arm-PCR of CDR3 regions and iRepertoire HTBI primers were used to build TCR beta libraries. TCRdb ran MiXCR on the multiplex PCR reads and lists one entry per CDR3 protein. The data show under 450,000 distinct CDR3 sequences, approximately 23% seen once. Time point described: persistent/refractory GD, antithyroid drugs over 5 years with positive TRAb. Making the TCR library involved RNA that had been extracted from PBMCs. Here the sequenced sample was peripheral blood mononuclear cells (PBMCs), taken when the disease was refractory, from a patient treated with antithyroid drugs. The source of these receptors is a woman in her forties with Graves disease.

The chain uses TRBV5-5 and TRBJ1-5; D not resolved. In germline, CDR1 is SGHKS, CDR2 YYEKEE (reference sequence). The CDR3 extends over 14 amino acids. V shed 1 base and J shed 5 bases, with 10 bases lying between them. CDR3 nucleotide sequence: TGTGCCAGCAGCTTGAAAAGAATAGATCAGCCCCAGCATTTT. It yields the protein CASSLKRIDQPQHF.

V is TRBV27 and J is TRBJ2-4; D remains ambiguous. V lost 2 bases, J lost 0 bases, and 11 bases lay in between. The CDR3 loop spans 16 amino acids. CDR1 is MNHEY and CDR2 is SMNVEV in the germline V gene (reference sequence). CDR3 nucleotides: TGTGCCAGCAGTTTAAGCCAACCACTAGCCAAAAACATTCAGTACTTC. Translated, it gives CASSLSQPLAKNIQYF.

This clonotype was seen a few times. V is TRBV20-1 and J is TRBJ2-4; D is possibly TRBD2 (5 bases). Trimming took off 6 bases at V and 8 bases at J, with 14 bases between the two ends. Germline CDR1 DFQATT, CDR2 SNEGSKA (reference sequence). The CDR3 covers 12 residues. CDR3 bases: TGCAGTGCCCTGTGGGTGAGGGACATTCAGTACTTC. Translated: CSALWVRDIQYF.

The genes are TRBV10-3 and TRBJ2-5; D not certain. The CDR3 consists of 12 residues. V lost 4 bases to trimming and J lost 4 bases, with 7 bases between them. CDR1 ENHRY and CDR2 SYGVKD come from the germline V gene. CDR3: CAISVAGETQYF. As DNA, the CDR3 is TGTGCCATCAGTGTGGCCGGAGAGACCCAGTACTTC.

This clonotype was observed at least ten times. The V call is TRBV28, the J call TRBJ2-7; D is unresolved. Trimming stripped 3 bases from V and 3 bases from J, with 18 bases between. The CDR3 is 16 amino acids. CDR1 and CDR2 (germline): MDHEN, SYDVKM. CDR3 loop: CASSFIGDRDLYEQYF. Here the CDR3 DNA reads TGTGCCAGCAGTTTCATCGGCGATAGAGACCTCTACGAGCAGTACTTC.

This clonotype was picked up a small number of times. This rearrangement joins TRBV28 to TRBJ2-1; D gene unclear. Germline CDR1 and CDR2: MDHEN and SYDVKM. This CDR3 spans 11 amino acids. Trimming removed 3 bases at V and 12 bases at J, with 9 bases between. The CDR3 DNA follows: TGTGCCAGCAGTTTCGTAGGAGTGCAGTTCTTC. Translated: CASSFVGVQFF.

This clonotype turned up a few times. V is TRBV20-1 and J is TRBJ1-5; D not certain. The V end was cut by 6 bases, the J end by 0 bases, with 24 bases between. This CDR3 is 18 amino acids long. Germline assignment: CDR1 DFQATT and CDR2 SNEGSKA (reference sequence). The CDR3 spells CSAIHLPSGTNSNQPQHF. DNA of the CDR3: TGCAGTGCAATCCATCTCCCATCGGGAACTAATAGCAATCAGCCCCAGCATTTT.

The CDR3 sequence is CASSGKNTGYNEQFF. CDR3 DNA: TGTGCCAGCAGCGGTAAAAATACAGGTTACAATGAGCAGTTCTTC. The chain combines TRBV7-9 with TRBJ2-1, with D possibly matching TRBD1 (5 bases). This CDR3 is built from 15 residues. Trimming stripped 5 bases from V and 4 bases from J, with 15 bases between. CDR1 is SEHNR, CDR2 FQNEAQ, per germline (reference sequence).

There are many counts of this clonotype. The chain is built from TRBV6-1 and TRBJ2-7; TRBD1 aligns across 8 bases. Germline V gene sequence: CDR1 MNHNS, CDR2 SASEGT. After removal of 5 bases from V and 0 bases from J, the junction contained 9 bases not matched to a gene. The CDR3 sequence is 16 residues long. This CDR3 is CASSRSGQGFSYEQYF. In DNA form, the CDR3 reads TGTGCCAGCAGTCGCTCAGGACAGGGATTCTCCTACGAGCAGTACTTC.

This clonotype was picked up many times. This chain joins TRBV15 and TRBJ2-2; D may be TRBD2 (5 bases). From germline, CDR1 is LNHNV and CDR2 YYDKDF (reference sequence). The CDR3 consists of 14 residues. The V end was cut by 8 bases, the J end by 8 bases, with 18 bases between. The CDR3 loop is CATPSEGGSGELFF. The CDR3 DNA is TGTGCCACCCCGAGCGAGGGCGGCTCGGGGGAGCTGTTTTTT. The variable domain in full, completed from reference TRBV15 and TRBJ2-2, reads DAMVIQNPRYQVTQFGKPVTLSCSQTLNHNVMYWYQQKSSQAPKLLFHYYDKDFNNEADTPDNFQSRRPNTSFCFLDIRSPGLGDTAMYLCATPSEGGSGELFFGEGSRLTVL.

This clonotype is a singleton in its sample. CDR3 bases: TGCAGTGCTAGAGAAAGACTAGCGGTGGCCAAAAACATTCAGTACTTC. Protein: CSARERLAVAKNIQYF. This chain uses TRBV20-1 with TRBJ2-4; TRBD2 matches at 9 bases. Per the germline V gene, CDR1 is DFQATT and CDR2 is SNEGSKA (reference sequence). CDR3 size: 16 residues. J lost 1 base, V lost 0 bases, and 4 bases had no gene match.

A remark on this clonotype: This may be a read error, as it is one base from a much larger clone. In this CDR3 the conserved last residue, phenylalanine or tryptophan, is missing, so a read error is likely. The chain has TRBV28 and TRBJ1-3; 7 bases align to TRBD1. From germline, CDR1 is MDHEN and CDR2 SYDVKM. This CDR3 spans 14 amino acids. V shed 6 bases, J shed 0 bases, and the junction held 2 bases outside the gene matches. CDR3 sequence: CASRHRGSGNTIYY. The CDR3 bases are TGTGCCAGCAGGCACAGGGGCTCTGGAAACACCATATATTAT.

This rearrangement joins TRBV5-1 to TRBJ2-5, with TRBD2 matching 9 bases. V lost 4 bases, J lost 3 bases, and 7 bases stayed unmatched. CDR1 and CDR2 from the germline V gene are SGHRS and YFSETQ. The CDR3 loop spans 15 amino acids. The CDR3 region has the DNA TGCGCCAGCAGCCTGGGACTAGCCTTTGAAGAGACCCAGTACTTC. Translated, it gives CASSLGLAFEETQYF.

This clonotype was counted at least ten times. The chain has TRBV7-9 and TRBJ1-6; D uncertain. V gave up 2 bases and J gave up 5 bases, with 4 bases separating them. The CDR3 extends over 13 amino acids. Germline V gene data show CDR1 as SEHNR and CDR2 as FQNEAQ (reference sequence). The CDR3 DNA reads TGTGCCAGCAGCTTAAAGGATAATTCACCCCTCCACTTT. It specifies CASSLKDNSPLHF.

This chain connects TRBV5-1 to TRBJ2-1, with D tentatively TRBD1 (6 bases). Between the trimmed V and J ends, which lost 7 bases and 6 bases, there was a span of 17 bases. The length of the CDR3 is 14 residues. CDR1 and CDR2 (germline): SGHRS, YFSETQ. The CDR3 DNA is TGCGCCAGCGGCAGGGGAGAAGTTGGCAATGAGCAGTTCTTC. Translating it yields CASGRGEVGNEQFF.

This clonotype was seen a handful of times. The rearrangement uses TRBV2 and TRBJ2-3; TRBD1 or TRBD2 may be the D gene (5 bases each). With 9 bases removed from V and 4 bases from J, the gap between germline ends came to 17 bases. Germline CDR1 and CDR2: SNHLY and FYNNEI. CDR3 length equals 14 residues. In nucleotides, the CDR3 is TGTGCCAGTATAGCGAGGGGTCCCCCAGATACGCAGTATTTT. Protein: CASIARGPPDTQYF.

The chain joins TRBV5-4 to TRBJ1-1; TRBD1 is a possible D gene (6 bases). Germline-derived CDR1 and CDR2 are SGHNT and YYREEE (reference sequence). The CDR3 contains 17 residues. Trimming cost V 6 bases and J 4 bases, with 25 bases left between them. The CDR3 nucleotides are TGTGCCAGCAACAAAAACTCCCGGTCGGGGGGCGGCACTGAAGCTTTCTTT. This codes for CASNKNSRSGGGTEAFF.

Only a few counts were recorded for this clonotype. V gene TRBV5-1 combines with J gene TRBJ1-6, with unresolved D. The CDR3 covers 14 residues. Trimming took off 0 bases at V and 9 bases at J, with 10 bases between the two ends. Per germline, CDR1 SGHRS and CDR2 YFSETQ. The CDR3 DNA reads as TGCGCCAGCAGCTTGGATCAGCAATTTTCACCCCTCCACTTT. It codes for CASSLDQQFSPLHF.

This clonotype showed up just a few times. The chain uses TRBV5-1 and TRBJ1-6, with unresolved D. Trimming took 4 bases from V and 7 from J, leaving 12 bases between them. This CDR3 is built from 14 residues. CDR1 is SGHRS, CDR2 YFSETQ, per germline. CDR3 region: CASSQGRVNSPLHF. CDR3 in DNA: TGCGCCAGCAGCCAAGGACGGGTGAATTCACCCCTCCACTTT. The complete variable domain, with remaining parts taken from reference TRBV5-1 and TRBJ1-6, reads KAGVTQTPRYLIKTRGQQVTLSCSPISGHRSVSWYQQTPGQGLQFLFEYFSETQRNKGNFPGRFSGRQFSNSRSEMNVSTLELGDSALYLCASSQGRVNSPLHFGNGTRLTVT.

The chain has TRBV2 and TRBJ2-1, with D tentatively TRBD2 (5 bases). The CDR3 totals 22 residues. V lost 3 bases to trimming and J lost 0 bases, with 30 bases between them. Germline CDR1 and CDR2: SNHLY and FYNNEI. The CDR3 DNA is TGTGCCAGCAGTGACCCACCACAGTCCGGACCAAGGCGGGCAGCCTCCTACAATGAGCAGTTCTTC. This encodes CASSDPPQSGPRRAASYNEQFF.

V gene TRBV5-6 combines with J gene TRBJ1-5; unclear D gene. In germline, CDR1 is SGHDT, CDR2 YYEEEE. Trimming took off 4 bases at V and 4 bases at J, with 9 bases between the two ends. The CDR3 has 13 amino acids. CDR3 amino acids: CASSKDTNQPQHF. Here the CDR3 DNA reads TGTGCCAGCAGCAAAGACACAAATCAGCCCCAGCATTTT.